The clone carrying this T cell receptor (beta chain) was detected ten times or more. This sample is part of a study of blood T cells in healthy people across ages. It was with a sample-barcoded 5' primer and a J-beta primer mix that a second PCR of about 6 to 11 cycles was run. The authors tagged each cDNA molecule using a template-switch adaptor with 12 random nucleotides. TCRdb re-derived calls from the 5' RACE reads in MiXCR, one entry per CDR3 protein. The data show 800,000 to 950,000 distinct CDR3 sequences, about 29% seen once. V was shortened by 4 bases and J by 3 bases, with 11 bases between the two germline ends. CDR3 length equals 13 residues. CDR1 is SGHRS, CDR2 YFSETQ, per germline. This same sample was also taken into another study, of T cells of mothers and their children. That study reports: Related pairs of mothers and children showed slightly higher, non-significant overlap versus unrelated pairs.

Sequencing was done on a sample of blood. The sequence was collected from a woman between 40 and 55 years old in good health. V usage is TRBV5-1 and J usage is TRBJ2-7; the D is unclear. The CDR3 loop is CASSPYRHYEQYF. CDR3 coding DNA: TGCGCCAGCAGCCCCTACAGACACTACGAGCAGTACTTC.